This T cell receptor beta chain was retrieved from a study of T cell repertoires in ileal Crohn's disease. Study as a whole: Median disease duration was approximately 8 years; 35% to 45% smoked at surgery.

Per sample, roughly 500 nanograms of biopsy DNA were TCRB immunosequenced. This table comes from immunoSEQ multiplex PCR, and its TCRdb copy is limited to in-frame clones, with some not included. Altogether some 4,000 clones are present, 70% to 85% being singletons, with the ten largest covering roughly 6.8%. The germline V gene encodes CDR1 MDHEN and CDR2 SYDVKM. This CDR3 comprises 12 residues. This sequence joins TRBV28 and TRBJ1-5; a weak D match, TRBD1 (5 bases). Material for sequencing was ileal tissue. This TCR was sampled from an adult with Crohn's disease. The CDR3 DNA reads as TGTGGAACCTTCTCGGGGGATCGGCCCCAGCATTTT. Translated, it gives CGTFSGDRPQHF.